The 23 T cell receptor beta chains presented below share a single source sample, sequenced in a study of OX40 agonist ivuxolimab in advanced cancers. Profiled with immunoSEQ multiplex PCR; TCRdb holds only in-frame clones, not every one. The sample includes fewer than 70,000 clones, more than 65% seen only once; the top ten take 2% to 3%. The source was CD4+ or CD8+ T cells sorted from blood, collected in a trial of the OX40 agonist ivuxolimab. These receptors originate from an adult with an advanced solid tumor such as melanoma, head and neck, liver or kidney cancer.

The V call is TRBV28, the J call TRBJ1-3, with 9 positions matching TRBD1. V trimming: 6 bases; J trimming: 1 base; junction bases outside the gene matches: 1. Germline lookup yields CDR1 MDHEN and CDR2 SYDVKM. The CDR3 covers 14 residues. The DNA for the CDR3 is TGTGCCAGCAGACAGGGGGCGTCTGGAAACACCATATATTTT. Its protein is CASRQGASGNTIYF.

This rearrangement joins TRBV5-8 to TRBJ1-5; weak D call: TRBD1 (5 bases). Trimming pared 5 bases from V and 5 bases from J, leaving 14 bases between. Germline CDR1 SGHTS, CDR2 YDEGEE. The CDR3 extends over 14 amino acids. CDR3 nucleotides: TGTGCCAGCAGTCTAGGCGGGGGAGATCAGCCCCAGCATTTT. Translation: CASSLGGGDQPQHF.

In DNA form, the CDR3 reads TGCGCCAGCAGCGCCTCCTCGAAGAAAGATTCACCCCTCCACTTT. It translates to CASSASSKKDSPLHF. J is TRBJ1-6 and V is TRBV5-1; D remains ambiguous. Per the germline V gene, CDR1 is SGHRS and CDR2 is YFSETQ. The CDR3 is 15 residues long. Trimming took off 4 bases at V and 8 bases at J, with 16 bases between the two ends. The full variable domain, completed using reference TRBV5-1 and TRBJ1-6, is KAGVTQTPRYLIKTRGQQVTLSCSPISGHRSVSWYQQTPGQGLQFLFEYFSETQRNKGNFPGRFSGRQFSNSRSEMNVSTLELGDSALYLCASSASSKKDSPLHFGNGTRLTVT.

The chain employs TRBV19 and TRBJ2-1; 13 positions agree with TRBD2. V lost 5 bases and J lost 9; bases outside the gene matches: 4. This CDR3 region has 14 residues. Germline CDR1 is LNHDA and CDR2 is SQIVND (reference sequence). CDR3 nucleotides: TGTGCCAGTAGTTCACTAGCGGGGGGGACTGAGCAGTTCTTC. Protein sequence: CASSSLAGGTEQFF. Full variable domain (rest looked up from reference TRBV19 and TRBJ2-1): DGGITQSPKYLFRKEGQNVTLSCEQNLNHDAMYWYRQDPGQGLRLIYYSQIVNDFQKGDIAEGYSVSREKKESFPLTVTSAQKNPTAFYLCASSSLAGGTEQFFGPGTRLTVL.

CDR3 sequence: CASRGQGANTEAFF. In DNA form, the CDR3 reads TGTGCCAGCAGGGGACAGGGGGCTAACACTGAAGCTTTCTTT. The chain links TRBV6-5 to TRBJ1-1; 12 bases are a match to TRBD1. CDR3 length: 14 amino acids. In germline, CDR1 is MNHEY, CDR2 SVGAGI. V lost 6 bases, J lost 2 bases, and 1 base stayed unmatched.

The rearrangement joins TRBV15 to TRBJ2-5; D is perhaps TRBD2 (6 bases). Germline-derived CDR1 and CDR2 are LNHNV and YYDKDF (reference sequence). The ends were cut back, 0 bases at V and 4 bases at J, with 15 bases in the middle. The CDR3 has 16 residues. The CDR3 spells CATSREYPRGSETQYF. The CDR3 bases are TGTGCCACCAGCAGAGAGTACCCCCGGGGGTCAGAGACCCAGTACTTC.

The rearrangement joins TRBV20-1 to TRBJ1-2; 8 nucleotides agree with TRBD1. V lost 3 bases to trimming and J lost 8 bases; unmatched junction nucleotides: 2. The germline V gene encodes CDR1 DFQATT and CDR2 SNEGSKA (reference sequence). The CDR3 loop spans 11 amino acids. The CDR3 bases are TGCAGTGCTAGGACAGGGGACGGCTACACCTTC. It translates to CSARTGDGYTF.

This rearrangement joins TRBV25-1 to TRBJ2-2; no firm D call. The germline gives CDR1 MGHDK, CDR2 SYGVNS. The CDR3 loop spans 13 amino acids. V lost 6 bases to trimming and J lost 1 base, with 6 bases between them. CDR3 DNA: TGTGCCAGCAGGGGCCTGAACACCGGGGAGCTGTTTTTT. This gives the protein CASRGLNTGELFF.

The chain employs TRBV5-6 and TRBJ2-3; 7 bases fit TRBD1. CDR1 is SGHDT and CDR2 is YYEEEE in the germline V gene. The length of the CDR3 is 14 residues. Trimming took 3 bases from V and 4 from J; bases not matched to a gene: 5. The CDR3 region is CASSSQGVADTQYF. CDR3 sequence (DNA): TGTGCCAGCAGCTCCCAGGGGGTTGCAGATACGCAGTATTTT.

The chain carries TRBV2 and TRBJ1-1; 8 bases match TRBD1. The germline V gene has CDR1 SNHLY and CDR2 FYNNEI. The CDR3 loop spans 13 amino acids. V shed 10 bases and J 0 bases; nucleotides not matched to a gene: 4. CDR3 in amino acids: CATGTGVNTEAFF. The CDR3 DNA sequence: TGTGCCACCGGGACAGGAGTGAACACTGAAGCTTTCTTT.

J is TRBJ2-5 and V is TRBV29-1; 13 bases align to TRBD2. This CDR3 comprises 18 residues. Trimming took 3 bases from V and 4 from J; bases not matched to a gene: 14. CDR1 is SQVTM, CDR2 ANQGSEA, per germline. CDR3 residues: CSVEATQTSGGSRETQYF. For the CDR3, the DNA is TGCAGCGTTGAGGCGACGCAGACTAGCGGGGGGAGTCGAGAGACCCAGTACTTC.

CDR3 sequence reads: CSASGTPTTDTQYF. The CDR3, as DNA: TGCAGCGCCTCCGGGACTCCGACCACAGATACGCAGTATTTT. The chain combines TRBV29-1 with TRBJ2-3; D possibly corresponds to TRBD2 (6 bases). The CDR3 loop spans 14 amino acids. Between the trimmed V and J ends, which lost 7 bases and 2 bases, there was a span of 16 bases. The germline V gene has CDR1 SQVTM and CDR2 ANQGSEA.

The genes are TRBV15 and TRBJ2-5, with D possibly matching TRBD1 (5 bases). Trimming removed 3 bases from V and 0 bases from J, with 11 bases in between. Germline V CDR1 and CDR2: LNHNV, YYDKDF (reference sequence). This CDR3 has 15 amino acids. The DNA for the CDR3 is TGTGCCACCAGCAGGTACTACAGGAACCAAGAGACCCAGTACTTC. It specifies CATSRYYRNQETQYF.

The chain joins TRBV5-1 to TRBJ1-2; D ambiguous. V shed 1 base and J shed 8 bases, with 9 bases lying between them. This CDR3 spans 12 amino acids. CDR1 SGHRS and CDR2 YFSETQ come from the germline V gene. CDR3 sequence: CASSLSEDGYTF. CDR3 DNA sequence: TGCGCCAGCAGCTTGTCGGAGGACGGCTACACCTTC.

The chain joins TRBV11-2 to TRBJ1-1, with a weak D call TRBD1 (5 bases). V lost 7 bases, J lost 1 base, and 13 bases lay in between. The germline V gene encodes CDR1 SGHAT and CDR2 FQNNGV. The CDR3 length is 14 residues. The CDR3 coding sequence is TGTGCCAGCACCCCCGGCAGGGCGAACACTGAAGCTTTCTTT. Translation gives CASTPGRANTEAFF.

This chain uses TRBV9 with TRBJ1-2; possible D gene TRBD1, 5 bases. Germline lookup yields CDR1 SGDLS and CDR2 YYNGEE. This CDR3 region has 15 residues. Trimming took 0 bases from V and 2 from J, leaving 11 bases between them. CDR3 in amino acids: CASSVEPGRNYGYTF. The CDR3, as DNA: TGTGCCAGCAGCGTAGAACCAGGGAGGAACTATGGCTACACCTTC.

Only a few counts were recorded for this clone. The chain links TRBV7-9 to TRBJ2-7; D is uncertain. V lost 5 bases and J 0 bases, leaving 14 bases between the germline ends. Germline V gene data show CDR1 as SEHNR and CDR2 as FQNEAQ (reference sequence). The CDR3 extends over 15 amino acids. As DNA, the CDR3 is TGTGCCAGCAGCATGACGGACCTTAGCTCCTACGAGCAGTACTTC. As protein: CASSMTDLSSYEQYF.

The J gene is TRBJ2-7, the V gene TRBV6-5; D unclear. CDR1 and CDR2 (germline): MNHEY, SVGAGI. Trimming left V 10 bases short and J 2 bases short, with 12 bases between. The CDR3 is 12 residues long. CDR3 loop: CATRPNTYEQYF. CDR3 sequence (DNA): TGTGCCACCAGACCCAACACCTACGAGCAGTACTTC.

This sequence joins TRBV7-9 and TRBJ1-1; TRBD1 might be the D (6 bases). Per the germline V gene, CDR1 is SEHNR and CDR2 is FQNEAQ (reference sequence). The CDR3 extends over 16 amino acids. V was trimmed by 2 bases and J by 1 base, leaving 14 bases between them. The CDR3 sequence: CASSLRGELGNTEAFF. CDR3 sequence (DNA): TGTGCCAGCAGCTTAAGGGGGGAGTTAGGGAACACTGAAGCTTTCTTT. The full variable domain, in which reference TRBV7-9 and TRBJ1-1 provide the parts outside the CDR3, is DTGVSQNPRHKITKRGQNVTFRCDPISEHNRLYWYRQTLGQGPEFLTYFQNEAQLEKSRLLSDRFSAERPKGSFSTLEIQRTEQGDSAMYLCASSLRGELGNTEAFFGQGTRLTVV.

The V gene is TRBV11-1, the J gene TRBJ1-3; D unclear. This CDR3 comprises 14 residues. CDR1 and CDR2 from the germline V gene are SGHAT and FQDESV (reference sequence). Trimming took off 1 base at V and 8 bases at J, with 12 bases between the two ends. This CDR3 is CASSLGMAGDTIYF. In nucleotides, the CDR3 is TGTGCCAGCAGCTTAGGGATGGCCGGTGACACCATATATTTT.

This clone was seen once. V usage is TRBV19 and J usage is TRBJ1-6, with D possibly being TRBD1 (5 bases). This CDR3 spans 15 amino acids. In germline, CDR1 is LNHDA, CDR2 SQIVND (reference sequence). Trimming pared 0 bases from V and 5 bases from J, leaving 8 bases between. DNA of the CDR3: TGTGCCAGTAGTATAGACCGGGGCCATAATTCACCCCTCCACTTT. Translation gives CASSIDRGHNSPLHF.

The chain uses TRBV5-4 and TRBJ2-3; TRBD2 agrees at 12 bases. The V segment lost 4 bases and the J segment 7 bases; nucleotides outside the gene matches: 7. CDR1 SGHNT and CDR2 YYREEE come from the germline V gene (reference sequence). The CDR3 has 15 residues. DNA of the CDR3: TGTGCCAGCAGCACTACTAGCGGGGGGATAAATACGCAGTATTTT. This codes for CASSTTSGGINTQYF. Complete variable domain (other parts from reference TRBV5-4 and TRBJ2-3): ETGVTQSPTHLIKTRGQQVTLRCSSQSGHNTVSWYQQALGQGPQFIFQYYREEENGRGNFPPRFSGLQFPNYSSELNVNALELDDSALYLCASSTTSGGINTQYFGPGTRLTVL.

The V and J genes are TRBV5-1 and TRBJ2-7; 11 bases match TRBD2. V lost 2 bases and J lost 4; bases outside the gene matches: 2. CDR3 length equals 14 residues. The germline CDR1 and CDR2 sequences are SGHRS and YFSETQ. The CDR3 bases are TGCGCCAGCAGCTTCATAGCGGGGGGGTACGAGCAGTACTTC. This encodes CASSFIAGGYEQYF.